Sequencing of this TCR beta chain was carried out in a study of blood T cell repertoires in COVID-19. The CDR3 runs to 15 residues. Trimming removed 2 bases from V and 0 bases from J, with 11 bases in between. Germline V gene data show CDR1 as SEHNR and CDR2 as FQNEAQ (reference sequence). Original analysis: Using reference gene primer amplification, nucleated cell counts were estimated. Measured with immunoSEQ multiplex PCR; TCRdb has only the in-frame clones, and not every one. The D gene and trimming were derived from the DNA, and the V and J assignments and clone size from that table. The sample has about 400,000 clones, 87% seen once; the top ten hold roughly 2%.

Sequencing was performed on PBMCs or T cells enriched from blood (not recorded which). This TCR derives from a woman aged 18-30 years with acute COVID-19. The chain has TRBV7-9 and TRBJ2-7; no definite D call. The DNA of the CDR3 is TGTGCCAGCAGCTTATCTGATACAGACTCCTACGAGCAGTACTTC. Protein product: CASSLSDTDSYEQYF.